This TCR beta chain was identified in a study of control samples from healthy donors and cancer patients. This CDR3 has 15 amino acids. Per germline, CDR1 SGHTS and CDR2 YDEGEE. Trimming removed 4 bases from V and 3 bases from J, with 17 bases in between. Sequenced by immunoSEQ multiplex PCR; TCRdb stores in-frame clones only, minus some. The table lists approximately 150,000 clones, around nine tenths of them singletons. Sequencing was performed on PBMCs. The clonotype originates from a man aged 50 to 60 with head and neck cancer. The rearrangement links TRBV5-8 to TRBJ2-7, with D possibly TRBD1 on 8 matching bases. The CDR3 region is CASSLDRGLIYEQYF. In DNA, the CDR3 is TGTGCCAGCAGCCTCGACAGGGGACTAATCTACGAGCAGTACTTC.